The 31 T cell receptor beta chains listed next were all sequenced from one sample in a study of T cell responses to AZD1222 COVID-19 vaccine. The method was immunoSEQ multiplex PCR; TCRdb's version includes in-frame clones alone and lacks a portion of them. The data show under 150,000 clones, roughly 90% seen once. The sequencing here drew on peripheral blood, taken 28 days after the second AZD1222 dose. The receptors here all came from an adult who received the AZD1222 COVID-19 vaccine.

The chain recombines TRBV7-9 with TRBJ2-1; 11 nucleotides agree with TRBD2. There are 17 residues in the CDR3. From germline, CDR1 is SEHNR and CDR2 FQNEAQ (reference sequence). The trim removed 3 bases at V and 6 bases at J, leaving 10 bases unmatched. The CDR3 DNA is TGTGCCAGCAGCTTTCGCCTAGCGGGAGGAAGGGGCAATGAGCAGTTCTTC. Translated: CASSFRLAGGRGNEQFF.

The V and J genes are TRBV2 and TRBJ2-3; 8 bases agree with TRBD1. V lost 3 bases and J lost 6; bases outside the gene matches: 8. CDR1 and CDR2 from the germline V gene are SNHLY and FYNNEI. The CDR3 extends over 15 amino acids. CDR3 coding DNA: TGTGCCAGCAGTGATCGGCCAGGGGGCTTGGATACGCAGTATTTT. This gives the protein CASSDRPGGLDTQYF.

The CDR3, as DNA: TGTGCCAGCAGTGAACAGGGAGGTCAGCCCCAGCATTTT. This codes for CASSEQGGQPQHF. The chain uses TRBV6-1 and TRBJ1-5; D possibly corresponds to TRBD1 (5 bases). The CDR3 length is 13 residues. V lost 2 bases, J lost 6 bases, and 8 bases lay in between. Per the germline V gene, CDR1 is MNHNS and CDR2 is SASEGT.

The CDR3 sequence is CATSGSSGANVLTF. In nucleotides, the CDR3 is TGTGCCACCAGTGGAAGCTCTGGGGCCAACGTCCTGACTTTC. The genes are TRBV24-1 and TRBJ2-6; D not certain. CDR3 length: 14 amino acids. CDR1 is KGHDR and CDR2 is SFDVKD in the germline V gene. Trimming cost V 5 bases and J 0 bases, with 4 bases left between them.

This chain uses TRBV6-2 or TRBV6-3 with TRBJ1-2, with 9 bases identical to TRBD1. Germline values: CDR1 MNHEY, CDR2 SVGEGT. The CDR3 loop spans 15 amino acids. With V trimmed by 4 bases and J by 6 bases, 9 bases remained unmatched. The CDR3 loop reads CASSSLGQGANGYTF. The CDR3 DNA reads TGTGCCAGCAGTTCGTTGGGACAGGGTGCCAATGGCTACACCTTC.

This chain uses TRBV6-5 with TRBJ1-5; maybe TRBD1 (5 bases). CDR3 length: 13 residues. With 6 bases removed from V and 7 bases from J, the gap between germline ends came to 13 bases. From germline, CDR1 is MNHEY and CDR2 SVGAGI. The CDR3 sequence is CASRVTGEQPQHF. CDR3 coding DNA: TGTGCCAGCAGAGTCACGGGGGAACAGCCCCAGCATTTT.

The chain links TRBV19 to TRBJ2-5, with 10 bases fitting TRBD1. V trimming: 7 bases; J trimming: 3 bases; junction bases outside the gene matches: 2. The CDR3 length is 13 residues. Germline CDR1 reads LNHDA; CDR2 reads SQIVND (reference sequence). CDR3 in amino acids: CASTGTGEETQYF. The CDR3, as DNA: TGTGCCAGTACCGGGACAGGGGAAGAGACCCAGTACTTC.

This chain uses TRBV9 with TRBJ2-7; the D is unclear. Trimming shortened V by 3 bases and J by 2 bases, and 12 bases separated the two germline ends. There are 14 residues in the CDR3. Germline lookup yields CDR1 SGDLS and CDR2 YYNGEE. CDR3 protein: CASSGRAGAYEQYF. The CDR3 bases are TGTGCCAGCAGCGGCCGGGCTGGCGCCTACGAGCAGTACTTC. The entire variable domain, with the rest obtained from reference TRBV9 and TRBJ2-7, is as follows: DSGVTQTPKHLITATGQRVTLRCSPRSGDLSVYWYQQSLDQGLQFLIQYYNGEERAKGNILERFSAQQFPDLHSELNLSSLELGDSALYFCASSGRAGAYEQYFGPGTRLTVT.

V is TRBV21-1 and J is TRBJ2-1. TRBV21-1 is described as a pseudogene. CDR3 size: 15 residues. The DNA of the CDR3 is TGTGCCAGCAGCATCGGATTGACCTCCTACAATGAGCAGTTCTTC. Translating it yields CASSIGLTSYNEQFF.

The CDR3 here is CASSLGVHGDEQFF. DNA for the CDR3: TGCGCCAGCAGCCTGGGGGTCCACGGAGATGAGCAGTTCTTC. V gene TRBV4-3 combines with J gene TRBJ2-1; either TRBD1 or TRBD2 may supply D (5 bases each). Germline assignment: CDR1 LGHNA and CDR2 YSLEER. This CDR3 spans 14 amino acids. Trimming took off 4 bases at V and 8 bases at J, with 15 bases between the two ends.

The chain has TRBV2 and TRBJ2-1; maybe TRBD1 (5 bases). The CDR3 loop spans 13 amino acids. Germline CDR1 and CDR2: SNHLY and FYNNEI. V lost 10 bases to trimming and J lost 10 bases, with 20 bases between them. The CDR3 sequence: CAIRTNDITEQFF. CDR3 coding DNA: TGTGCCATCCGGACAAACGACATCACGGAGCAGTTCTTC.

This chain connects TRBV9 to TRBJ2-4; D is unclear. Between the trimmed V and J ends, which lost 4 bases and 2 bases, there was a span of 19 bases. The CDR3 is made up of 17 amino acids. CDR1 and CDR2 from the germline V gene are SGDLS and YYNGEE. CDR3 residues: CASSPEEGSYTKNIQYF. In nucleotides, the CDR3 is TGTGCCAGCAGCCCCGAAGAAGGTTCCTATACCAAAAACATTCAGTACTTC. Supplemented by reference TRBV9 and TRBJ2-4, the full variable domain reads DSGVTQTPKHLITATGQRVTLRCSPRSGDLSVYWYQQSLDQGLQFLIQYYNGEERAKGNILERFSAQQFPDLHSELNLSSLELGDSALYFCASSPEEGSYTKNIQYFGAGTRLSVL.

The chain is built from TRBV9 and TRBJ1-6; the D is unclear. The CDR3 has 14 amino acids. Germline values: CDR1 SGDLS, CDR2 YYNGEE. With 2 bases removed from V and 5 bases from J, the gap between germline ends came to 8 bases. The CDR3 loop reads CASSVQVNNSPLHF. The DNA for the CDR3 is TGTGCCAGCAGCGTCCAGGTGAATAATTCACCCCTCCACTTT.

The gene calls are TRBV19 and TRBJ1-2, with D possibly matching TRBD1 (5 bases). The V end was cut by 3 bases, the J end by 4 bases, with 12 bases between. CDR3 length: 14 amino acids. Germline lookup yields CDR1 LNHDA and CDR2 SQIVND (reference sequence). For the CDR3, the DNA is TGTGCCAGTAGTATGGGGGTGGCGGGCTATGGCTACACCTTC. It codes for CASSMGVAGYGYTF.

V gene TRBV2 combines with J gene TRBJ2-6; TRBD1 matches 8 bases. Trimming took 5 bases from V and 0 from J; bases not matched to a gene: 6. There are 17 residues in the CDR3. CDR1 and CDR2 (germline): SNHLY, FYNNEI. CDR3 residues: CASSKTGANSGANVLTF. CDR3 nucleotides: TGTGCCAGCAGTAAGACAGGGGCCAACTCTGGGGCCAACGTCCTGACTTTC.

This rearrangement joins TRBV19 to TRBJ1-1; perhaps TRBD1 as D (5 bases). The V end lost 5 bases, the J end lost 5 bases, and 21 bases lay between the germline ends. Germline lookup yields CDR1 LNHDA and CDR2 SQIVND (reference sequence). The CDR3 loop spans 16 amino acids. The CDR3 reads CASSQLTGTTRTEAFF. The CDR3 coding sequence is TGTGCCAGTAGTCAGTTGACCGGGACTACACGTACTGAAGCTTTCTTT. Supplemented by reference TRBV19 and TRBJ1-1, the full variable domain reads DGGITQSPKYLFRKEGQNVTLSCEQNLNHDAMYWYRQDPGQGLRLIYYSQIVNDFQKGDIAEGYSVSREKKESFPLTVTSAQKNPTAFYLCASSQLTGTTRTEAFFGQGTRLTVV.

The chain couples TRBV10-2 to TRBJ2-3; D gene unclear. CDR3 length: 11 amino acids. Germline CDR1 reads WSHSY; CDR2 reads SAAADI. Trimming removed 6 bases from V and 1 base from J, with 2 bases in between. The CDR3 DNA reads as TGCGCCAGCAGGGGCACAGATACGCAGTATTTT. Amino acids: CASRGTDTQYF.

The V gene is TRBV29-1, the J gene TRBJ1-1; TRBD1 aligns across 8 bases. The CDR3 is made up of 16 amino acids. V shed 7 bases, J shed 1 base, and the junction held 14 bases outside the gene matches. Per the germline V gene, CDR1 is SQVTM and CDR2 is ANQGSEA. The DNA of the CDR3 is TGCAGCGCTAACTCCGGGACAGGTTTAAAGAACACTGAAGCTTTCTTT. Translating it yields CSANSGTGLKNTEAFF.

The CDR3 spells CASSLVQLTGPNEKLFF. The DNA of the CDR3 is TGTGCCAGCAGCTTAGTTCAACTGACAGGACCTAATGAAAAACTGTTTTTT. The rearrangement links TRBV7-9 to TRBJ1-4, with D maybe TRBD1 (6 bases). The CDR3 runs 17 residues. Germline V lookup: CDR1 SEHNR, CDR2 FQNEAQ (reference sequence). Trimming cost V 1 base and J 3 bases, with 15 bases left between them.

This clone was counted a single time. The chain employs TRBV5-1 and TRBJ2-2; 9 bases fit TRBD1. J gave up 4 bases and V 8 bases, and 15 bases lay outside the gene matches. The CDR3 extends over 17 amino acids. Germline V gene lookup returns CDR1 SGHRS and CDR2 YFSETQ. CDR3 sequence reads: CASSVQGALSGTGELFF. In nucleotides, the CDR3 is TGCGCCAGTTCAGTACAGGGGGCCCTCAGTGGCACCGGGGAGCTGTTTTTT.

This chain links TRBV9 with TRBJ2-3; 12 positions match TRBD1. The length of the CDR3 is 16 residues. V dropped 0 bases and J dropped 4; count of bases not matched to a gene: 3. Germline CDR1 SGDLS, CDR2 YYNGEE. The CDR3 nucleotides are TGTGCCAGCAGCGTAGTGGGACAGGGGGCTGCAGATACGCAGTATTTT. Protein product: CASSVVGQGAADTQYF.

This rearrangement joins TRBV5-1 to TRBJ2-7, with 9 bases matching TRBD1. Germline V gene sequence: CDR1 SGHRS, CDR2 YFSETQ. The trim removed 1 base at V and 3 bases at J, leaving 5 bases unmatched. The CDR3 contains 15 residues. The CDR3 bases are TGCGCCAGCAGCTTGCCGGGACAGGGAATCTACGAGCAGTACTTC. This sequence encodes CASSLPGQGIYEQYF.

The chain joins TRBV5-1 to TRBJ1-1, with TRBD1 matching 7 bases. Looked up from germline, CDR1 is SGHRS and CDR2 is YFSETQ. The ends lost 6 bases at V and 0 bases at J; junction bases unmatched: 20. The CDR3 is made up of 19 amino acids. In DNA form, the CDR3 reads TGCGCCAGCACCCCAACCGGATCACAGGGGCACCGCATGAACACTGAAGCTTTCTTT. It yields the protein CASTPTGSQGHRMNTEAFF. Supplemented by reference TRBV5-1 and TRBJ1-1, the full variable domain reads KAGVTQTPRYLIKTRGQQVTLSCSPISGHRSVSWYQQTPGQGLQFLFEYFSETQRNKGNFPGRFSGRQFSNSRSEMNVSTLELGDSALYLCASTPTGSQGHRMNTEAFFGQGTRLTVV.

This sequence joins TRBV28 and TRBJ1-2; a weak D match, TRBD1 (5 bases). Between the trimmed V and J ends, which lost 2 bases and 5 bases, there was a span of 15 bases. The CDR3 is made up of 15 amino acids. Per the germline V gene, CDR1 is MDHEN and CDR2 is SYDVKM. CDR3 in amino acids: CASSLEAGYRYGYTF. In DNA, the CDR3 is TGTGCCAGCAGTTTAGAGGCAGGGTATAGGTATGGCTACACCTTC.

The DNA for the CDR3 is TGTGCCAGCAGTGTACAGCGGGACAGGCAGAACACTGAAGCTTTCTTT. Translation: CASSVQRDRQNTEAFF. The V gene is TRBV2, the J gene TRBJ1-1; 8 nucleotides line up with TRBD1. Germline V gene lookup returns CDR1 SNHLY and CDR2 FYNNEI. V was clipped by 4 bases and J by 1 base; unmatched bases: 8. The CDR3 is made up of 16 amino acids.

In this sample, this clone turned up once. The rearrangement links TRBV6-5 to TRBJ1-2, with D perhaps matching TRBD1 (5 bases). This CDR3 region has 15 residues. Germline-derived CDR1 and CDR2 are MNHEY and SVGAGI. V lost 1 base, J lost 8 bases, and 17 bases lay in between. CDR3 loop: CASSYFGGGLSGYTF. The DNA of the CDR3 is TGTGCCAGCAGTTACTTCGGGGGGGGGTTGAGCGGCTACACCTTC.

V and J are TRBV5-1 and TRBJ2-2; 7 bases are a match to TRBD1. The CDR3 length is 15 residues. With V trimmed by 2 bases and J by 8 bases, 9 bases remained unmatched. Germline V lookup: CDR1 SGHRS, CDR2 YFSETQ. The CDR3 here is CASSFGQAEIGELFF. The CDR3 DNA is TGCGCCAGCAGCTTCGGACAGGCTGAGATAGGGGAGCTGTTTTTT.

This clone showed up just once. The rearrangement joins TRBV3-1 (or the pseudogene TRBV3-2) to TRBJ2-7; 10 nucleotides agree with TRBD1. Trimming removed 1 base from V and 4 bases from J; junction bases left unmatched: 7. Germline CDR1 LGHDT, CDR2 YNNKEL (reference sequence). CDR3 length: 16 amino acids. The chain's CDR3 is CASSQAGDRGGYEQYF. The CDR3 DNA reads TGTGCCAGCAGCCAAGCCGGGGACAGGGGTGGGTACGAGCAGTACTTC.

A note on this clone: One end of the junction is discordant with germline, which a read error may explain. The chain combines TRBV6-5 with TRBJ1-5; D call uncertain. The germline CDR1 and CDR2 sequences are MNHEY and SVGAGI. CDR3 length equals 13 residues. The CDR3 nucleotides read TGTGCCGGCAGCGTCCTTAGCAATCAGCCCCAGCATTTT. Translated: CAGSVLSNQPQHF.

The CDR3 loop is CASSLYSNTGELFF. The CDR3 region has the DNA TGCGCCAGCAGCCTGTACAGTAACACCGGGGAGCTGTTTTTT. V is TRBV5-1 and J is TRBJ2-2, with D uncertain. The CDR3 length is 14 residues. Germline V gene lookup returns CDR1 SGHRS and CDR2 YFSETQ. Deletions cut 4 bases from V and 2 bases from J, with 9 bases between.

The chain joins TRBV10-3 to TRBJ1-6; no clear D. Trimming cost V 2 bases and J 7 bases, with 9 bases left between them. CDR1 and CDR2 from the germline V gene are ENHRY and SYGVKD. The CDR3 loop spans 14 amino acids. In DNA, the CDR3 is TGTGCCATCAGTGAGAACAGTGGGAATTCACCCCTCCACTTT. Amino acid sequence: CAISENSGNSPLHF.